The source of this TCR beta chain is a study of metastatic and nonmetastatic thyroid tumors. The study's findings and limits: A significant increase in TCR beta diversity was reportedly seen in malignant thyroid tumors relative to benign nodules, in blood and tumor.

Using MiXCR, TCRdb re-called clones from the PCR reads. Among over 20,000 clones listed, more than 20% were seen once. Ten or more counts support this clone. Antigen: not known. V was trimmed by 4 bases and J by 1 base, leaving 11 bases between them. Germline loops: CDR1 SGHRS, CDR2 YFSETQ. The CDR3 has 14 residues. Every patient was untreated before thyroid surgery. Input material: tumor tissue. This chain uses TRBV5-1 with TRBJ1-1; possibly TRBD1 for D (5 bases). This clonotype was sampled from a male donor with papillary thyroid cancer or a benign thyroid nodule (not recorded which). Some clones in this sample may be carry-over from other donors' samples. CDR3: CASSEGLWNTEAFF. CDR3 coding DNA: TGCGCCAGCAGCGAGGGACTTTGGAACACTGAAGCTTTCTTT.